A selection of T cell receptor beta chains follows, all from one sample in a study of blood T cell repertoires in COVID-19. Method: immunoSEQ multiplex PCR; TCRdb's copy keeps in-frame clones and lacks some. The data show about 90,000 clones, 85% to 95% seen once. The sample consisted of peripheral blood. Receptor source: a human donor with active COVID-19. The donor label of this sample is uncertain. The CDR3 runs from the conserved cysteine through the conserved F or W. The order of the fields is D gene, clone size, V gene, J gene, CDR3 length, CDR3 DNA, CDR3 protein. D genes are given only for firm matches. The listing skips clone size in some rows; elsewhere it reads once, few, many or a size class.

>TRBD1|NA|TRBV9|TRBJ1-1|15
TGTGCCAGCAGCGTCACAGGGGCGCCGAACACTGAAGCTTTCTTT
CASSVTGAPNTEAFF
>NA|NA|TRBV6-2/TRBV6-3|TRBJ1-4|15
TGTGCCAGCAGTTACTCCGGTACAACTAATGAAAAACTGTTTTTT
CASSYSGTTNEKLFF
>NA|NA|TRBV5-1|TRBJ2-5|11
TGCGCCAGCAGCTTGCAGGAGACCCAGTACTTC
CASSLQETQYF
>TRBD1|NA|TRBV5-6|TRBJ2-2|16
TGTGCCAGCAGCCTGACCGGGACAGGGGGCCCCGGGGAGCTGTTTTTT
CASSLTGTGGPGELFF
>TRBD2|NA|TRBV9|TRBJ2-7|15
TGTGCCAGCAGCGTAGATTCCGGGGGGTACTACGAGCAGTACTTC
CASSVDSGGYYEQYF
>NA|NA|TRBV5-1|TRBJ2-3|14
TGCGCCAGCAGCTTGGACCCGCCTAGTAATACGCAGTATTTT
CASSLDPPSNTQYF
>NA|once|TRBV10-3|TRBJ1-6|15
TGTGCCATCAGTGAGTCTCCCGGACAGAATTCACCCCTCCACTTT
CAISESPGQNSPLHF
>TRBD1|NA|TRBV9|TRBJ1-4|14
TGTGCCAGCAGCCAGGGACAGTATAATGAAAAACTGTTTTTT
CASSQGQYNEKLFF
>NA|NA|TRBV19|TRBJ2-7|14
TGTGCCAGTAGTATTCAGGGTCAGGCTGACGAGCAGTACTTC
CASSIQGQADEQYF
>NA|NA|TRBV9|TRBJ1-1|16
TGTGCCAGCAGCGCCCGGTCAGGGTTCTTGAACACTGAAGCTTTCTTT
CASSARSGFLNTEAFF